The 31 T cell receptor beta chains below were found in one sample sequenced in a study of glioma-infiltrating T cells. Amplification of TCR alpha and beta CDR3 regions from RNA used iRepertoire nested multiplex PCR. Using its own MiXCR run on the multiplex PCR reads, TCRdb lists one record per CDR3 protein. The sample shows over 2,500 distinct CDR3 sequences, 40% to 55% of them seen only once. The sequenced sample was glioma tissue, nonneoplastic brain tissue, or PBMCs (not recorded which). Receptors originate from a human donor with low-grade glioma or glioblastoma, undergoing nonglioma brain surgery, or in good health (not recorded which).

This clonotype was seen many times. DNA for the CDR3: TGTGCCATGAGCCCGGAGAGCTCCTACGAGCAGTACTTC. Its protein product is CAMSPESSYEQYF. The V and J genes are TRBV10-3 and TRBJ2-7; D uncertain. The CDR3 contains 13 residues. Germline V gene sequence: CDR1 ENHRY, CDR2 SYGVKD. The ends were cut back, 9 bases at V and 0 bases at J, with 12 bases in the middle.

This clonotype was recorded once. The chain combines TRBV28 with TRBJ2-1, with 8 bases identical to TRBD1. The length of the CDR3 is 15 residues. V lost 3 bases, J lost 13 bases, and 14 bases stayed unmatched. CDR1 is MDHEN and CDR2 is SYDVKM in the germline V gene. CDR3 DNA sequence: TGTGCCAGCAGTTTCTCATTAGACAGGGGCTACGACCAGTTCTTC. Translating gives CASSFSLDRGYDQFF. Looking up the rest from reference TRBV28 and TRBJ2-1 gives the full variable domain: DVKVTQSSRYLVKRTGEKVFLECVQDMDHENMFWYRQDPGLGLRLIYFSYDVKMKEKGDIPEGYSVSREKKERFSLILESASTNQTSMYLCASSFSLDRGYDQFFGPGTRLTVL.

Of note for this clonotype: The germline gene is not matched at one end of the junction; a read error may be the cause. The CDR3 coding sequence is TGTGCCAGCAGTGACCTTAGCGTCAGCTCCTACGATCAGTACTTC. Its translation: CASSDLSVSSYDQYF. V usage is TRBV6-2 or TRBV6-3 and J usage is TRBJ2-7; a possible D gene is TRBD2 (5 bases). The CDR3 is 15 residues long. Germline loops: CDR1 MNHEY, CDR2 SVGEGT.

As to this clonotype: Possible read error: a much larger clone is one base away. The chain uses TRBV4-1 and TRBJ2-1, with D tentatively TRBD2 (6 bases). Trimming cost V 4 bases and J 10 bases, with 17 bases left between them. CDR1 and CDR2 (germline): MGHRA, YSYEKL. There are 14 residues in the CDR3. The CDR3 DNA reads TGCGCCAGCAGCCTCACCGGGGATAGCGGCGAGCAGTTCTTC. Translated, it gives CASSLTGDSGEQFF.

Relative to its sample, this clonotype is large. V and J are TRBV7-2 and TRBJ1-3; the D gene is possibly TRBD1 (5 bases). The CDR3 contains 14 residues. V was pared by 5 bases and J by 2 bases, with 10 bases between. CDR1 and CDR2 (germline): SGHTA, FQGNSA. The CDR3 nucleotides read TGTGCCAGCAGCCTACCGGACACTGGAAACACCATATATTTT. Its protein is CASSLPDTGNTIYF.

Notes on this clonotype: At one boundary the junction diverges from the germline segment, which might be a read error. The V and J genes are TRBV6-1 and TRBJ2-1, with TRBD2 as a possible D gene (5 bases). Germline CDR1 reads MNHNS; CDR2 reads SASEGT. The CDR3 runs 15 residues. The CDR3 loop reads CAISVLAGCYNEHFF. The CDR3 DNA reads TGTGCCATCAGTGTTCTAGCTGGATGTTATAATGAGCATTTCTTC.

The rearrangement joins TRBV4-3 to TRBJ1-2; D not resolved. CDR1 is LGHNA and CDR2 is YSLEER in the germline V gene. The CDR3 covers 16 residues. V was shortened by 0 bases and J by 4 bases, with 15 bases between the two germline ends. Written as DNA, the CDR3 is TGCGCCAGCAGCCAAGATCGGAGCGGGCGCCCCTATGGCTACACCTTC. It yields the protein CASSQDRSGRPYGYTF.

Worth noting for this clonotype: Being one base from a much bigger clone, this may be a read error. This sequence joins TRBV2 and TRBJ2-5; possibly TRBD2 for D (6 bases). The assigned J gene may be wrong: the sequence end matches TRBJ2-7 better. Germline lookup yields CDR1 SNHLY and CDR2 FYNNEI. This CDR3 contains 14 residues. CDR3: CASSALAVGNEQYF. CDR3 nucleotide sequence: TGTGCCAGCAGTGCTTTAGCGGTAGGCAACGAGCAGTACTTC.

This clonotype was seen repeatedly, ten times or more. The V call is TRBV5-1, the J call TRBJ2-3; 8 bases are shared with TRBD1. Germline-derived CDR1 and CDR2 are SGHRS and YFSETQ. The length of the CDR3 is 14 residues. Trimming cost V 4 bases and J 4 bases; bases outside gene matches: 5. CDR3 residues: CASSQAGGADTQYF. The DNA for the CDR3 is TGCGCCAGCAGCCAGGCAGGGGGCGCAGATACGCAGTATTTT.

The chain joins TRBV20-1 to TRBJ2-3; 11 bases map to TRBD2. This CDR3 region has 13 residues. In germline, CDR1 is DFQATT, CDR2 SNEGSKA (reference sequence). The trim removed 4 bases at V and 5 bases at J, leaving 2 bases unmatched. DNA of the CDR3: TGCAGTGCTACGACTAGCGGGGTAGATACGCAGTATTTT. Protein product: CSATTSGVDTQYF.

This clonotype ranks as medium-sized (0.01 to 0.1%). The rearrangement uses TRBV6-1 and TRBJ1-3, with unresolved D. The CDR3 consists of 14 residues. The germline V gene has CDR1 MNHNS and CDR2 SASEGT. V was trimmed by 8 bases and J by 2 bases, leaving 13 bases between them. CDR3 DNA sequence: TGTGCCAGCTCAGCAGGTTTGGCTGGAAACACCATATATTTT. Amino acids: CASSAGLAGNTIYF.

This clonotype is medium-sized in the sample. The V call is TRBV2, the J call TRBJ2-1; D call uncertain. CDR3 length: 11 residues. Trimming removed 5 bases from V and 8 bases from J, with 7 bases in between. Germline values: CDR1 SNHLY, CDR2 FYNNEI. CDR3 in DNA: TGTGCCAGCAGTACTAATGATGAGCAGTTCTTC. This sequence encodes CASSTNDEQFF.

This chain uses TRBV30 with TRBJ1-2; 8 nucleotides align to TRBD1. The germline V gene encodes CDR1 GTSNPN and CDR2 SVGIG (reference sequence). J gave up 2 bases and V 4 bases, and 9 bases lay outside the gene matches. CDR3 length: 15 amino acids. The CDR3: CAWTRGTGSNYGYTF. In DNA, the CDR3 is TGTGCCTGGACCAGAGGGACAGGCTCCAACTATGGCTACACCTTC.

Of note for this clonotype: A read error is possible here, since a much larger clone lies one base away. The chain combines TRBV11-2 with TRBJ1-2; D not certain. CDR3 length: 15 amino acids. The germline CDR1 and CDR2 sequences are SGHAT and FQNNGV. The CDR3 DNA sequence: TGTGCCAGCAGCCCTCGTAGTAGGCGAGACTATGTCTACACCTTC. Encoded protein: CASSPRSRRDYVYTF. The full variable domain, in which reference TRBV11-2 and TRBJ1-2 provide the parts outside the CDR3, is EAGVAQSPRYKIIEKRQSVAFWCNPISGHATLYWYQQILGQGPKLLIQFQNNGVVDDSQLPKDRFSAERLKGVDSTLKIQPAKLEDSAVYLCASSPRSRRDYVYTFGSGTRLTVV.

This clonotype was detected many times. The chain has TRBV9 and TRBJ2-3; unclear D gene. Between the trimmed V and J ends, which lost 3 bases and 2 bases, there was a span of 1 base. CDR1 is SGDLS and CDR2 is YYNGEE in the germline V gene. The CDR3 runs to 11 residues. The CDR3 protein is CASSDTDTQYF. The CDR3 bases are TGTGCCAGCAGCGACACAGATACGCAGTATTTT.

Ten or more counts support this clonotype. The CDR3 sequence is CSVEKGRETQYF. The CDR3 nucleotides read TGCAGCGTTGAAAAGGGTCGGGAGACCCAGTACTTC. The rearrangement uses TRBV29-1 and TRBJ2-5; no definite D call. The V gene lost 2 bases and the J gene lost 5 bases, with 9 bases spanning the gap. The CDR3 runs to 12 residues. CDR1 is SQVTM, CDR2 ANQGSEA, per germline.

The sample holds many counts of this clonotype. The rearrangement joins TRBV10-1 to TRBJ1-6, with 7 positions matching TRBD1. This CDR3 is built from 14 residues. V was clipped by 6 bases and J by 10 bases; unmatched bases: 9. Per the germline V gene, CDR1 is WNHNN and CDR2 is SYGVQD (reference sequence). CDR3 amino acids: CASRRQGRGSPLHF. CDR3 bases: TGCGCCAGCAGGCGACAGGGACGGGGATCACCCCTCCACTTT.

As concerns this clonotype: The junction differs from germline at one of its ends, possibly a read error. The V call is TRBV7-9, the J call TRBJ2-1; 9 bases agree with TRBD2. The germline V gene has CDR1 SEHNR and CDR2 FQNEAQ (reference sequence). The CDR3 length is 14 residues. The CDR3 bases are TGTGCCAGCAGCCTAGCGGGAACATACAATGAGAAGTTCTTC. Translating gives CASSLAGTYNEKFF. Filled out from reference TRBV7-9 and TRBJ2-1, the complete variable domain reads DTGVSQNPRHKITKRGQNVTFRCDPISEHNRLYWYRQTLGQGPEFLTYFQNEAQLEKSRLLSDRFSAERPKGSFSTLEIQRTEQGDSAMYLCASSLAGTYNEKFFGPGTRLTVL.

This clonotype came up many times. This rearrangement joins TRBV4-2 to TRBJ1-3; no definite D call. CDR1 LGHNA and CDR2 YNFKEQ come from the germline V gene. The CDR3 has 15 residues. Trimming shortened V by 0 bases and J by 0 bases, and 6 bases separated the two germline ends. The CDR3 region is CASSQEVYSGNTIYF. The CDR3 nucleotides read TGTGCCAGCAGCCAAGAGGTTTACTCTGGAAACACCATATATTTT.

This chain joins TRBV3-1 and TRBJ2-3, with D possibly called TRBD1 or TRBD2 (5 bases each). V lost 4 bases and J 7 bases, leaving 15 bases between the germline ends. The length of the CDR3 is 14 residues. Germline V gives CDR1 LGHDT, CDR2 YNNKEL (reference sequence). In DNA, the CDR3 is TGTGCCAGCAGCCCCCCTCGGGGCACCTATACGCAGTATTTT. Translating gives CASSPPRGTYTQYF.

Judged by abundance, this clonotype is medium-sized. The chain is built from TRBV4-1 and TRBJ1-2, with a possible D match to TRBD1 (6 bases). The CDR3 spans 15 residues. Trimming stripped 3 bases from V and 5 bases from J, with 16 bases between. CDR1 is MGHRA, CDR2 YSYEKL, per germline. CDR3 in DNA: TGCGCCAGCAGCCAGAACCAGGGGAATGAGTATGGCTACACCTTC. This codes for CASSQNQGNEYGYTF.

The CDR3 spells CATSREFTGGTDTQYF. For the CDR3, the DNA is TGTGCCACCAGCAGAGAATTTACGGGGGGCACAGATACGCAGTATTTT. This chain joins TRBV28 and TRBJ2-3; the D gene is possibly TRBD2 (6 bases). There are 16 residues in the CDR3. V was clipped by 10 bases and J by 1 base, with 21 bases between them. Germline assignment: CDR1 MDHEN and CDR2 SYDVKM.

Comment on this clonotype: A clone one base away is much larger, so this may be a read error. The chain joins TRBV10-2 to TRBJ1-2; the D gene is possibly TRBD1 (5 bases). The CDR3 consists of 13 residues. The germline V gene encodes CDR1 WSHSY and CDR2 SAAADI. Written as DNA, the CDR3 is TGCGCCAGCACCGAGGACAATTTCTATGTCTACACCTTC. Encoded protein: CASTEDNFYVYTF.

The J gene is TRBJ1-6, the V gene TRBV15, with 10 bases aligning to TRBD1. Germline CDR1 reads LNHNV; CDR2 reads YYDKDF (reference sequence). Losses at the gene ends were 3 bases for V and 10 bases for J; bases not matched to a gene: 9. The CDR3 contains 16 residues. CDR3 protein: CATSSYSGTGASPLHF. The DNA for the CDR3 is TGTGCCACCAGCAGTTACTCGGGGACAGGGGCATCACCCCTCCACTTT.

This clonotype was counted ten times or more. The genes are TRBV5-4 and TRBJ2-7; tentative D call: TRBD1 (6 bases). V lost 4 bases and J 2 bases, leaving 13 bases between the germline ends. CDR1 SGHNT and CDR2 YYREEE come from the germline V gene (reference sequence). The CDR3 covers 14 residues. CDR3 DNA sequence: TGTGCCAGCAGCCTGGAGACAGGTCCCTACGAGCAGTACTTC. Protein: CASSLETGPYEQYF.

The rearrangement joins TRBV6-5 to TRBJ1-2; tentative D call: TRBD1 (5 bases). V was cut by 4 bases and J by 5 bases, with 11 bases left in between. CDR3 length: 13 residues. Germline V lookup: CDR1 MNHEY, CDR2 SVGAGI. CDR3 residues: CASSWTLTYGYTF. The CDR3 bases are TGTGCCAGCAGTTGGACACTTACTTATGGCTACACCTTC.

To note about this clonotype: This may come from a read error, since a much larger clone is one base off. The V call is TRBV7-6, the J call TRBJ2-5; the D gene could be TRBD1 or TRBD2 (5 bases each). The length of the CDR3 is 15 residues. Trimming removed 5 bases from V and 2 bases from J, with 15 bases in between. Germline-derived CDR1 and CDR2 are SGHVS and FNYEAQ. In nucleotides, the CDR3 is TGTGCCAGCAGCCCGGGACCGAATGTTCAAGAGACCCAGTACTTC. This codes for CASSPGPNVQETQYF.

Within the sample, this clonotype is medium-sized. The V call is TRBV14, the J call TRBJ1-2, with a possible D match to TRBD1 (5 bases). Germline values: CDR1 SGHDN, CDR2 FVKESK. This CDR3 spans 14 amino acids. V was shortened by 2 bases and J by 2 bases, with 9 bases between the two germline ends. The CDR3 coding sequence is TGTGCCAGCAGCCAAATGCGGGGGAACTATGGCTACACCTTC. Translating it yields CASSQMRGNYGYTF.

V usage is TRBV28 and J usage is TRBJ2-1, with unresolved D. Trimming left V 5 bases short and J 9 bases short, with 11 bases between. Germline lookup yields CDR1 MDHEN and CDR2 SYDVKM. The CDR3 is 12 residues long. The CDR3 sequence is CASSPHFIEQFF. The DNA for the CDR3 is TGTGCCAGCAGTCCCCATTTCATTGAGCAGTTCTTC.

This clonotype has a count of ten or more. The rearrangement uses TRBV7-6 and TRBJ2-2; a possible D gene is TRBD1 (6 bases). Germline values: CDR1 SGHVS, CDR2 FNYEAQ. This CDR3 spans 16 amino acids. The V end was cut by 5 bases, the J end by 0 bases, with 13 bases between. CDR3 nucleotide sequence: TGTGCCAGCAGCCAATCGGACAGAGCGAACACCGGGGAGCTGTTTTTT. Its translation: CASSQSDRANTGELFF. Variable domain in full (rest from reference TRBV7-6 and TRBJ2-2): GAGVSQSPRYKVTKRGQDVALRCDPISGHVSLYWYRQALGQGPEFLTYFNYEAQQDKSGLPNDRFSAERPEGSISTLTIQRTEQRDSAMYRCASSQSDRANTGELFFGEGSRLTVL.

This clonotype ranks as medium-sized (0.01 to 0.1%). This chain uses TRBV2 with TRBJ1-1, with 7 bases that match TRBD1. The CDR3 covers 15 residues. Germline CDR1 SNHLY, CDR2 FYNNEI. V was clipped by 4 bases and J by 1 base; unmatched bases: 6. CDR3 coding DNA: TGTGCCAGCAGTGCACAGGGGATCCAGAACACTGAAGCTTTCTTT. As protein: CASSAQGIQNTEAFF. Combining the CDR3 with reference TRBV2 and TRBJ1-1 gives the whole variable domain EPEVTQTPSHQVTQMGQEVILRCVPISNHLYFYWYRQILGQKVEFLVSFYNNEISEKSEIFDDQFSVERPDGSNFTLKIRSTKLEDSAMYFCASSAQGIQNTEAFFGQGTRLTVV.